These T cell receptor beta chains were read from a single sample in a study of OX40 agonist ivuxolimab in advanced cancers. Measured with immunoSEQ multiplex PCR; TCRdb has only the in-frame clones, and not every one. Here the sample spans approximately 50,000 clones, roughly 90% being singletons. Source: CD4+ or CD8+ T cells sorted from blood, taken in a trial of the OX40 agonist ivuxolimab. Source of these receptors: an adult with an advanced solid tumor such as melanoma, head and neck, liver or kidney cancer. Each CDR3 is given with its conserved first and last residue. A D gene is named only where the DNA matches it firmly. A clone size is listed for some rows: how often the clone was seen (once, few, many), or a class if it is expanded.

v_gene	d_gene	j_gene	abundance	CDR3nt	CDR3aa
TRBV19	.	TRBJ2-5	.	TGTGCCAGTAGTAGAGAGACCCAGTACTTC	CASSRETQYF
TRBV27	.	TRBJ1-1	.	TGTGCCAGCAGAATTGGTTACGGCACTGAAGCTTTCTTT	CASRIGYGTEAFF
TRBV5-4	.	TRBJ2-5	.	TGTGCCAGCAGCCGGGACTACCAAGAGACCCAGTACTTC	CASSRDYQETQYF
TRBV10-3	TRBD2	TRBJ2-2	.	TGTGCCATCAGTGAGTCAACTAGCGGGAGCAAGACCGGGGAGCTGTTTTTT	CAISESTSGSKTGELFF
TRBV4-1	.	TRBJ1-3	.	TGCGCCAGCAGCCAGGCCTCTCAGGGTTCTGGAAACACCATATATTTT	CASSQASQGSGNTIYF
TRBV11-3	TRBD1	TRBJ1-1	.	TGTGCCAGCAGCAGAGACAGGGGGGCCACTGAAGCTTTCTTT	CASSRDRGATEAFF
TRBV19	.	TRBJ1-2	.	TGTGCCAGTAGTATAGGAACTGTTCCCCGCTACACCTTC	CASSIGTVPRYTF
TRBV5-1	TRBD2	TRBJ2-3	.	TGCGCCAGCAGCCCCGGACTAGCGGGAGACGCAGATACGCAGTATTTT	CASSPGLAGDADTQYF
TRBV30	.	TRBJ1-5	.	TGTGCCTGGCAGGGTCTATCGGGGCCCCAGCATTTT	CAWQGLSGPQHF
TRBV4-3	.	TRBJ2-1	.	TGCGCCAGCAGCCAGCAACTAGCTTCGGGCAATGAGCAGTTCTTC	CASSQQLASGNEQFF
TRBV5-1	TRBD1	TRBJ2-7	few	TGCGCCAGCAGCCCTGGGCACCTTGGGACAGATTACGAGCAGTACTTC	CASSPGHLGTDYEQYF
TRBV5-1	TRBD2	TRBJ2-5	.	TGCGCCAGCAGCTTTTATTTAGCGGGAGAAGAGACCCAGTACTTC	CASSFYLAGEETQYF
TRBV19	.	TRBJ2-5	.	TGTGCCAGTAGTATGAGCAGGGAAGAGACCCAGTACTTC	CASSMSREETQYF
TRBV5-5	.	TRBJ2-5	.	TGTGCCAGCAGCTTGCGGGTCAGACAAGAGACCCAGTACTTC	CASSLRVRQETQYF
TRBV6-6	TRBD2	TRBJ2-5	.	TGTGCCAGCAGTTACGTAGCGGGAGGGGGGGGGACCCAGTACTTC	CASSYVAGGGGTQYF
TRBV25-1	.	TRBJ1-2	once	TGTGCCAGCAGTGATTTGGTAACGTCTGGTGGCTACACCTTC	CASSDLVTSGGYTF
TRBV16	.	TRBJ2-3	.	TGTGCCAGCAGCCAGCAGGCTACAGATACGCAGTATTTT	CASSQQATDTQYF
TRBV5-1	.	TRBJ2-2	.	TGCGCCAGCAGCTTGTATCTGAACACCGGGGAGCTGTTTTTT	CASSLYLNTGELFF
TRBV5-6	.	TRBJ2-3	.	TGTGCCAGCAGCGCTACGGGACTCAACACAGATACGCAGTATTTT	CASSATGLNTDTQYF
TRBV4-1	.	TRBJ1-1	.	TGCGCCAGCAGTCCCAAGGGGGTGGGGAACACTGAAGCTTTCTTT	CASSPKGVGNTEAFF
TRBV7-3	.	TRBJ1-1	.	TGTGCCAGCAGCTTGCGGGCAGGGTCTGAAGCTTTCTTT	CASSLRAGSEAFF
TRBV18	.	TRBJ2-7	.	TGTGCCAGCTCACCTTTAGGACAAAATTACGAGCAGTACTTC	CASSPLGQNYEQYF
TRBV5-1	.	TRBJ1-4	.	TGCGCCAGCAGCTTGGGTGGGGGCTACGTGAATGAAAAACTGTTTTTT	CASSLGGGYVNEKLFF
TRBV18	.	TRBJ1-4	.	TGTGCCAGCTCACAGCTGGGAAGTGAAAAACTGTTTTTT	CASSQLGSEKLFF
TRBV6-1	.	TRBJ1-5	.	TGTGCCAGCAGTGAAGGTTACAGGGTTGATCATCAGCCCCAGCATTTT	CASSEGYRVDHQPQHF
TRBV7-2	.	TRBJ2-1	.	TGTGCCAGCAGCTTAGCGGGAGTGAAAACCTACAATGAGCAGTTCTTC	CASSLAGVKTYNEQFF
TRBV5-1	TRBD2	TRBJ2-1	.	TGCGCCAGCAGCCCAAGACTAGCGGGAGTAGACAATGAGCAGTTCTTC	CASSPRLAGVDNEQFF
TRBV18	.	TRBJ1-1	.	TGTGCCAGCTCACCAAATCGGGGGGGAACTGAAGCTTTCTTT	CASSPNRGGTEAFF
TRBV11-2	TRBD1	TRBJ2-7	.	TGTGCCAGCAGCTTACCGGGACAGACCGTTGGATTGGCCTACGAGCAGTACTTC	CASSLPGQTVGLAYEQYF
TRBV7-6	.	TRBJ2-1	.	TGTGCCAGCAGATCAGCGACCAATGAGCAGTTCTTC	CASRSATNEQFF
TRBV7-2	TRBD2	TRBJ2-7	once	TGTGCCAGCAGCTTAGCGCGGGATAGCGGGACGGGTTACCCCTACGAGCAGTACTTC	CASSLARDSGTGYPYEQYF
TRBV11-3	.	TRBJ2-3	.	TGTGCCAGCAGCTCGCGGAGACGCACAGATACGCAGTATTTT	CASSSRRRTDTQYF
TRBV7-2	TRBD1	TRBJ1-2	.	TGTGCCAGCACCTACCGATCCCAGGGACAGGGTGGCTATGGCTACACCTTC	CASTYRSQGQGGYGYTF
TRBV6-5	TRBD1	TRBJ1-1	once	TGTGCCAGCAGTCGGGGACAGGGCATGAACACTGAAGCTTTCTTT	CASSRGQGMNTEAFF
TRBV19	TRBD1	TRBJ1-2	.	TGTGCCAGTAGTCTGGACAGGGAGGGTAACTATGGCTACACCTTC	CASSLDREGNYGYTF
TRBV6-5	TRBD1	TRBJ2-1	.	TGTGCCAGCAGTATCCGCAGGGGGCGCGACAATGAGCAGTTCTTC	CASSIRRGRDNEQFF
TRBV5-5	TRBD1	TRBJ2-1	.	TGTGCCAGCAGCCTGGGGACAGACTACTTCAGCTCCTACAATGAGCAGTTCTTC	CASSLGTDYFSSYNEQFF
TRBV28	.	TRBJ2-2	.	TGTGCCAGCAGAACATTTACAGGGACCGGGGAGCTGTTTTTT	CASRTFTGTGELFF
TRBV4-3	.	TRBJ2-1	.	TGCGCCAGCAGCCAAGGCAGGGTGTCCTACAATGAGCAGTTCTTC	CASSQGRVSYNEQFF
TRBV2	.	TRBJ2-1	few	TGTGCCAGCAGGGAGTTGGAGGGAGGTAACAATGAGCAGTTCTTC	CASRELEGGNNEQFF
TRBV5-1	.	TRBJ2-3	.	TGCGCCAGCAGCTTGGGGCGGCCCCCTGATACGCAGTATTTT	CASSLGRPPDTQYF
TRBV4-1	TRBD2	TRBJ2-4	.	TGCGCCAGCAGCCAAGAGGCAGCGGGGGGGGTAAACATTCAGTACTTC	CASSQEAAGGVNIQYF
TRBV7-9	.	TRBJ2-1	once	TGTGCCAGCAGCCCCGGCGGTAGCTCCTACAATGAGCAGTTCTTC	CASSPGGSSYNEQFF
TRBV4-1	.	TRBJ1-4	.	TGCGCCAGCAGCCGACCCCTGGGGGCGGCTAATGAAAAACTGTTTTTT	CASSRPLGAANEKLFF
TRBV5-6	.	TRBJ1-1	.	TGTGCCAGCAGCTTACTCAGGGGCCACCTGAACACTGAAGCTTTCTTT	CASSLLRGHLNTEAFF
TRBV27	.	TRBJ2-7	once	TGTGCCAGCAGTTTAGCAGGCGGGACCCCTTACGAGCAGTACTTC	CASSLAGGTPYEQYF